The entry below gives a single T cell receptor beta chain sequence along with its context. No DNA is given; TCRdb re-called the 5' RACE reads and lists each CDR3 protein once. Its table records 150,000 to 170,000 distinct CDR3 sequences. Germline CDR1 DFQATT, CDR2 SNEGSKA (reference sequence). The CDR3 is 16 amino acids. The data derive from a study of T cells expressing NK-cell markers. Overall study: The authors sequenced eight donors, of whom seven were HCMV-seropositive and one was seronegative.

The origin of this receptor is a woman in her forties or fifties in good health. Material: blood T cells: a sorted CD56 or NKG2C T cell subset, CD4+ or CD8+ T cells, or bulk PBMC T cells (not recorded which). The chain joins TRBV20-1 to TRBJ2-7; absent DNA, TCRdb's TRBD2 call cannot be checked. CDR3 residues: CSARDGAGGTSYEQYF.